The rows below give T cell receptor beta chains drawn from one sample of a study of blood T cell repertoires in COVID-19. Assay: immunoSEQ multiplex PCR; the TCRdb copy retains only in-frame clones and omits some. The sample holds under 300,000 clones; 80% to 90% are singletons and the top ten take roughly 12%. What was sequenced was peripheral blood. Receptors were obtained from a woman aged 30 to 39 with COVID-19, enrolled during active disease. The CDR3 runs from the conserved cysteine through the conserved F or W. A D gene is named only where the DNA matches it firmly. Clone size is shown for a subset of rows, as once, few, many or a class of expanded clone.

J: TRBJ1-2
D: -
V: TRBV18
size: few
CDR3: CASSPGGVDGYTF
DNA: TGTGCCAGCTCACCAGGAGGGGTAGATGGCTACACCTTC

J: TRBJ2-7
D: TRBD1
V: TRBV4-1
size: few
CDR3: CASSPGQGYDEQYF
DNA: TGCGCCAGCAGTCCCGGACAGGGATACGACGAGCAGTACTTC

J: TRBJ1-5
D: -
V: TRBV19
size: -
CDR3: CASSIGFYGGSGQPQHF
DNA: TGTGCCAGTAGTATAGGATTCTACGGTGGGTCGGGGCAGCCCCAGCATTTT

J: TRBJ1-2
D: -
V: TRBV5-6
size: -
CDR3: CASSFPRTSGYGYTF
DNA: TGTGCCAGCAGCTTCCCCAGGACTTCGGGCTATGGCTACACCTTC

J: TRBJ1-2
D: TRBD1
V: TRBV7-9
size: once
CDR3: CASSSSGTDF
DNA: TGTGCCAGCAGCTCATCCGGGACAGACTTC

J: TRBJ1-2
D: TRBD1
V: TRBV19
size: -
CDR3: CASSPDRGENYGYTF
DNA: TGTGCCAGTAGTCCCGACAGGGGGGAAAACTATGGCTACACCTTC

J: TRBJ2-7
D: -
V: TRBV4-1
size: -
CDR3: CASSPKHRTAYEQYF
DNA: TGCGCCAGCAGCCCGAAGCACAGGACAGCCTACGAGCAGTACTTC

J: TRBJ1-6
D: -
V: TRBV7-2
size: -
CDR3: CASSTGWQSPLHF
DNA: TGTGCCAGCAGCACAGGGTGGCAGTCACCCCTCCACTTT

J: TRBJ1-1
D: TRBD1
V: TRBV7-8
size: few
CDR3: CASSLKLTGTEAFF
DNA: TGTGCCAGCAGCTTAAAACTGACAGGGACTGAAGCTTTCTTT

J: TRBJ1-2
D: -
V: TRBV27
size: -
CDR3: CASKDSLTYGYTF
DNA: TGTGCCAGCAAGGACAGCTTGACCTATGGCTACACCTTC

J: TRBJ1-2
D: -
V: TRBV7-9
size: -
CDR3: CASSFVTGNYGYTF
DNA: TGTGCCAGCAGCTTCGTCACAGGGAACTATGGCTACACCTTC

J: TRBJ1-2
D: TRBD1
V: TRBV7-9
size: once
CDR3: CASSLSRDRANYGYTF
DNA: TGTGCCAGCAGCTTATCCCGGGACAGGGCGAACTATGGCTACACCTTC

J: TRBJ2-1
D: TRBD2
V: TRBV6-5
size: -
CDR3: CASSYGGLASNEQFF
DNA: TGTGCCAGCAGTTACGGTGGACTAGCCTCAAATGAGCAGTTCTTC

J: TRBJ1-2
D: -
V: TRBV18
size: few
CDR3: CASSPIARNYYGYTF
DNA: TGTGCCAGCTCACCAATTGCCAGGAATTACTATGGCTACACCTTC

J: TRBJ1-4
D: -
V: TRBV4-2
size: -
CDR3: CASRRGGPNEKLFF
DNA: TGTGCCAGCAGAAGGGGGGGCCCTAATGAAAAACTGTTTTTT

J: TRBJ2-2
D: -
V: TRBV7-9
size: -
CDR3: CASSPARGTGELFF
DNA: TGTGCCAGCAGCCCAGCAAGGGGAACCGGGGAGCTGTTTTTT

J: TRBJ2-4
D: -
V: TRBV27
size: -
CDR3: CASSLLARGNIQYF
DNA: TGTGCCAGCAGTTTACTAGCGAGGGGAAACATTCAGTACTTC

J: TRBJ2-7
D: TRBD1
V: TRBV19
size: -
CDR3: CASSITWDRSYEQYF
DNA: TGTGCCAGTAGTATAACCTGGGACAGATCCTACGAGCAGTACTTC

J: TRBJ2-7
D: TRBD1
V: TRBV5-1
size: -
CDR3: CASSLGTGPYEQYF
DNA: TGCGCCAGCAGCTTGGGGACAGGGCCCTACGAGCAGTACTTC

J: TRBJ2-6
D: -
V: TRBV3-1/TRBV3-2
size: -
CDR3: CASSLVVTRSGANVLTF
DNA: TGTGCCAGCAGCCTAGTAGTCACTCGCTCTGGGGCCAACGTCCTGACTTTC

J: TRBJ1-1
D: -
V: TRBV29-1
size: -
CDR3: CSVAGRVNTEAFF
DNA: TGCAGCGTTGCCGGCAGGGTAAACACTGAAGCTTTCTTT

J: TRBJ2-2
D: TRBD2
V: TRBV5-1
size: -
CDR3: CASSPSSSGGATGELFF
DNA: TGCGCCAGCAGCCCATCATCTAGCGGGGGGGCCACCGGGGAGCTGTTTTTT

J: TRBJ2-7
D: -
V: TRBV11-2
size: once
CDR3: CASSYLSGSYEQYF
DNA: TGTGCCAGCAGCTACCTGTCAGGGTCTTACGAGCAGTACTTC

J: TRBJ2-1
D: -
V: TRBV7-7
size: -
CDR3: CASSPRLSSYNEQFF
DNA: TGTGCCAGCAGCCCACGGTTGAGCTCCTACAATGAGCAGTTCTTC

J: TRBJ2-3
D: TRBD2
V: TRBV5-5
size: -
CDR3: CASSLVRGELADTQYF
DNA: TGTGCCAGCAGCTTGGTACGGGGGGAATTGGCAGATACGCAGTATTTT

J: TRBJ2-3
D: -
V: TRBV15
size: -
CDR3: CATSNTDTQYF
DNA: TGTGCCACCAGCAACACGGATACGCAGTATTTT

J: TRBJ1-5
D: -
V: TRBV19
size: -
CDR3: CASSIRGQPQHF
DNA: TGTGCCAGTAGTATTCGGGGGCAGCCCCAGCATTTT

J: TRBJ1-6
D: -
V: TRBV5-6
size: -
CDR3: CASSLGWQGSSPLHF
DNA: TGTGCCAGCAGCTTGGGGTGGCAGGGATCCTCACCCCTCCACTTT